What follows are 27 T cell receptor beta chains derived from one specimen sequenced in a study of OX40 agonist ivuxolimab in advanced cancers. Sequenced by immunoSEQ multiplex PCR; TCRdb stores in-frame clones only, minus some. The table lists under 65,000 clones, 91% of them singletons. Sequenced material: CD4+ or CD8+ T cells sorted from blood, taken in a trial of the OX40 agonist ivuxolimab. These TCRs come from an adult with an advanced solid tumor such as melanoma, head and neck, liver or kidney cancer.

The J gene is TRBJ1-1, the V gene TRBV5-1; 8 bases align to TRBD1. The length of the CDR3 is 15 residues. CDR1 and CDR2 (germline): SGHRS, YFSETQ. V was pared by 4 bases and J by 2 bases, with 7 bases of the junction left unmatched. The CDR3: CASSVETGVNTEAFF. In DNA form, the CDR3 reads TGCGCCAGCAGCGTGGAGACAGGGGTAAACACTGAAGCTTTCTTT.

The chain is built from TRBV6-4 and TRBJ2-2, with D possibly TRBD1 on 5 matching bases. CDR3 length: 15 amino acids. In germline, CDR1 is MRHNA, CDR2 SNTAGT. V dropped 5 bases and J dropped 1 base, with 11 bases sitting between them. Written as DNA, the CDR3 is TGTGCCAGCAGTTCAGGGCAGGGGAACACCGGGGAGCTGTTTTTT. This encodes CASSSGQGNTGELFF.

The J gene is TRBJ1-2, the V gene TRBV28, with D unresolved. The germline V gene has CDR1 MDHEN and CDR2 SYDVKM. V was clipped by 1 base and J by 3 bases, with 9 bases between them. CDR3 length: 14 amino acids. CDR3 nucleotides: TGTGCCAGCAGTTTATCCGGCAGTTACTATGGCTACACCTTC. Amino acid sequence: CASSLSGSYYGYTF.

This clone is a singleton in its sample. The V and J genes are TRBV7-9 and TRBJ1-2, with D unresolved. The V end was cut by 2 bases, the J end by 8 bases, with 12 bases between. This CDR3 region has 13 residues. The germline V gene has CDR1 SEHNR and CDR2 FQNEAQ (reference sequence). The DNA of the CDR3 is TGTGCCAGCAGCTTACAAGGGTCTGGAGGCTACACCTTC. It codes for CASSLQGSGGYTF.

The CDR3 is CASSPSLAATISTDTQYF. Here the CDR3 DNA reads TGTGCCAGCTCACCATCACTAGCGGCCACGATTAGCACAGATACGCAGTATTTT. The chain joins TRBV18 to TRBJ2-3, with TRBD2 matching over 8 bases. V lost 2 bases, J lost 0 bases, and 10 bases stayed unmatched. The CDR3 is made up of 18 amino acids. Germline V gives CDR1 KGHSH, CDR2 LQKENI.

This chain joins TRBV11-3 and TRBJ2-7; D tentatively fits TRBD1 or TRBD2 (6 bases each). Trimming cost V 2 bases and J 2 bases, with 13 bases left between them. The CDR3 contains 15 residues. CDR1 and CDR2 from the germline V gene are SGHNT and YENEEA. CDR3 protein: CASSLQRGDTYEQYF. CDR3 nucleotides: TGTGCCAGCAGCTTACAAAGGGGGGACACCTACGAGCAGTACTTC.

CDR3 amino acids: CATGQGANAETQYF. The CDR3 DNA reads as TGCGCCACGGGACAGGGGGCGAATGCGGAGACCCAGTACTTC. This chain uses TRBV5-1 with TRBJ2-5; 12 nucleotides match TRBD1. Germline V gene sequence: CDR1 SGHRS, CDR2 YFSETQ. J was trimmed by 5 bases and V by 9 bases; bases with no gene match: 8. The CDR3 covers 14 residues.

This chain connects TRBV9 to TRBJ2-1; 9 bases map to TRBD2. Trimming at V came to 4 bases and at J to 3 bases, leaving 8 bases not matched to a gene. Germline V CDR1 and CDR2: SGDLS, YYNGEE. This CDR3 has 16 residues. CDR3 DNA sequence: TGTGCCAGCAGCCTTGGCGGGAGGGGGGACTACAATGAGCAGTTCTTC. Translating it yields CASSLGGRGDYNEQFF.

The chain links TRBV5-1 to TRBJ2-5; 12 bases align to TRBD1. Trimming removed 4 bases from V and 5 bases from J; junction bases left unmatched: 3. Germline assignment: CDR1 SGHRS and CDR2 YFSETQ. This CDR3 has 14 residues. The CDR3: CASSLGQGAETQYF. The CDR3 DNA follows: TGCGCCAGCAGCCTGGGACAGGGGGCCGAGACCCAGTACTTC.

The chain links TRBV19 to TRBJ2-7; TRBD1 matches at 8 bases. The CDR3 has 14 amino acids. The V and J ends lost 8 bases and 7 bases, in that order; junction bases with no gene match: 13. CDR1 and CDR2 (germline): LNHDA, SQIVND (reference sequence). CDR3 protein: CASLKTGTGNEQYF. Here the CDR3 DNA reads TGTGCCAGTCTGAAGACCGGGACAGGTAATGAGCAGTACTTC. Full variable domain (outside the CDR3, taken from reference TRBV19 and TRBJ2-7): DGGITQSPKYLFRKEGQNVTLSCEQNLNHDAMYWYRQDPGQGLRLIYYSQIVNDFQKGDIAEGYSVSREKKESFPLTVTSAQKNPTAFYLCASLKTGTGNEQYFGPGTRLTVT.

This clone occurred a few times. V usage is TRBV18 and J usage is TRBJ2-1, with TRBD2 matching 9 bases. The V gene's germline CDR1 is KGHSH and CDR2 LQKENI. J gave up 9 bases and V 4 bases, and 1 base lay outside the gene matches. The CDR3 length is 12 residues. The DNA of the CDR3 is TGTGCCAGCTCACGTAGCGGGAGTGAGCAGTTCTTC. It codes for CASSRSGSEQFF.

The chain employs TRBV6-1 and TRBJ1-1; D is ambiguous. The CDR3 runs 14 residues. The V gene lost 7 bases and the J gene lost 1 base, with 13 bases spanning the gap. Germline CDR1 and CDR2: MNHNS and SASEGT. CDR3: CASTLYEANTEAFF. The CDR3 DNA follows: TGTGCCAGCACCCTATACGAGGCGAACACTGAAGCTTTCTTT.

The chain has TRBV7-9 and TRBJ2-3; 12 positions match TRBD2. This CDR3 comprises 17 residues. CDR1 and CDR2 (germline): SEHNR, FQNEAQ (reference sequence). J was trimmed by 6 bases and V by 2 bases; bases with no gene match: 9. The CDR3, as DNA: TGTGCCAGCAGCTTAAGCCTAGCGGGAGGGCCTTTGGATACGCAGTATTTT. Its translation is CASSLSLAGGPLDTQYF.

The chain carries TRBV29-1 and TRBJ1-3; D gene unclear. Trimming left V 7 bases short and J 3 bases short, with 13 bases between. The length of the CDR3 is 13 residues. Per germline, CDR1 SQVTM and CDR2 ANQGSEA. CDR3 protein: CSAGLEFGNTIYF. As DNA, the CDR3 is TGCAGCGCCGGTCTGGAATTTGGAAACACCATATATTTT.

As DNA, the CDR3 is TGTGCCAGCAGCTCCCACTCCTTCCGGGACAGGCCCTCCTACAATGAGCAGTTCTTC. Its translation is CASSSHSFRDRPSYNEQFF. V usage is TRBV13 and J usage is TRBJ2-1, with 8 positions matching TRBD1. Germline loops: CDR1 PRHDT, CDR2 FYEKMQ (reference sequence). CDR3 length equals 19 residues. Losses at the gene ends were 4 bases for V and 0 bases for J; bases not matched to a gene: 14.

The V gene is TRBV11-3, the J gene TRBJ2-7; D is possibly TRBD1 or TRBD2 (5 bases each). CDR3 length equals 15 residues. Trimming shortened V by 0 bases and J by 3 bases, and 12 bases separated the two germline ends. Germline values: CDR1 SGHNT, CDR2 YENEEA. This CDR3 is CASSLDLGVHYEQYF. The CDR3 region has the DNA TGTGCCAGCAGCTTAGATTTGGGGGTTCACTACGAGCAGTACTTC. The full variable domain, its missing parts supplied by reference TRBV11-3 and TRBJ2-7, is EAGVVQSPRYKIIEKKQPVAFWCNPISGHNTLYWYLQNLGQGPELLIRYENEEAVDDSQLPKDRFSAERLKGVDSTLKIQPAELGDSAVYLCASSLDLGVHYEQYFGPGTRLTVT.

The chain's CDR3 is CASSGNSGRADYNEQFF. For the CDR3, the DNA is TGTGCCAGCAGCGGGAATAGCGGGAGGGCCGATTACAATGAGCAGTTCTTC. The chain uses TRBV5-8 and TRBJ2-1; TRBD2 matches at 11 bases. V lost 4 bases to trimming and J lost 4 bases; unmatched junction nucleotides: 10. Germline V gene sequence: CDR1 SGHTS, CDR2 YDEGEE. The CDR3 length is 17 residues.

The V and J genes are TRBV5-6 and TRBJ2-6; no reliable D call. Looked up from germline, CDR1 is SGHDT and CDR2 is YYEEEE. CDR3 size: 17 residues. Trimming took 1 base from V and 0 from J, leaving 11 bases between them. The chain's CDR3 is CASSLLLRDSGANVLTF. The CDR3 region has the DNA TGTGCCAGCAGCTTGCTCCTCCGAGACTCTGGGGCCAACGTCCTGACTTTC. Full variable domain (remainder filled in from reference TRBV5-6 and TRBJ2-6): DAGVTQSPTHLIKTRGQQVTLRCSPKSGHDTVSWYQQALGQGPQFIFQYYEEEERQRGNFPDRFSGHQFPNYSSELNVNALLLGDSALYLCASSLLLRDSGANVLTFGAGSRLTVL.

The chain joins TRBV5-1 to TRBJ2-5; the D is unclear. The length of the CDR3 is 14 residues. The V and J ends lost 1 base and 4 bases respectively, with 11 bases between them. Germline CDR1 and CDR2: SGHRS and YFSETQ. CDR3 protein: CASSLSSGPETQYF. CDR3 nucleotide sequence: TGCGCCAGCAGCTTGTCGTCAGGCCCAGAGACCCAGTACTTC.

The chain carries TRBV5-1 and TRBJ2-7; D call uncertain. The CDR3 runs to 13 residues. Germline-derived CDR1 and CDR2 are SGHRS and YFSETQ. Between the trimmed V and J ends, which lost 2 bases and 4 bases, there was a span of 10 bases. This chain's CDR3 is CASSFGSVYEQYF. The CDR3 region has the DNA TGCGCCAGCAGCTTTGGCAGTGTTTACGAGCAGTACTTC.

This chain joins TRBV4-3 and TRBJ1-5; 7 bases are shared with TRBD1. The CDR3 runs to 18 residues. Per the germline V gene, CDR1 is LGHNA and CDR2 is YSLEER. The trim removed 0 bases at V and 6 bases at J, leaving 14 bases unmatched. The CDR3 is CASSQDVRGRSGPQPQHF. Written as DNA, the CDR3 is TGCGCCAGCAGCCAAGATGTAAGGGGGCGATCGGGCCCTCAGCCCCAGCATTTT.

The V and J genes are TRBV30 and TRBJ1-1; 7 positions match TRBD1. V lost 2 bases to trimming and J lost 0 bases; unmatched junction nucleotides: 18. The length of the CDR3 is 19 residues. Germline assignment: CDR1 GTSNPN and CDR2 SVGIG (reference sequence). The CDR3 bases are TGTGCCTGGAGTCCAATTTTTTACCGGGACAGACATTTGAACACTGAAGCTTTCTTT. Translating gives CAWSPIFYRDRHLNTEAFF.

This clone was counted once. The V call is TRBV27, the J call TRBJ2-1; the match to TRBD2 covers 13 bases. Germline V gene sequence: CDR1 MNHEY, CDR2 SMNVEV (reference sequence). Trimming at V came to 5 bases and at J to 9 bases, leaving 7 bases not matched to a gene. The CDR3 is 15 amino acids. The CDR3: CASSPRTSGSGEQFF. The CDR3, as DNA: TGTGCCAGCAGTCCCCGGACTAGCGGGAGCGGTGAGCAGTTCTTC.

The V gene is TRBV28, the J gene TRBJ2-5; unclear D gene. The CDR3 length is 14 residues. Germline CDR1 is MDHEN and CDR2 is SYDVKM. Trimming removed 5 bases from V and 0 bases from J, with 10 bases in between. This CDR3 reads CASSLSWYQETQYF. DNA for the CDR3: TGTGCCAGCAGTCTTTCTTGGTACCAAGAGACCCAGTACTTC. The variable domain in full, with the rest retrieved from reference TRBV28 and TRBJ2-5, is DVKVTQSSRYLVKRTGEKVFLECVQDMDHENMFWYRQDPGLGLRLIYFSYDVKMKEKGDIPEGYSVSREKKERFSLILESASTNQTSMYLCASSLSWYQETQYFGPGTRLLVL.

This clone has a single count. The rearrangement uses TRBV7-9 and TRBJ2-3; unclear D gene. Germline CDR1 and CDR2: SEHNR and FQNEAQ (reference sequence). Trimming shortened V by 4 bases and J by 2 bases, and 13 bases separated the two germline ends. CDR3 length equals 15 residues. The DNA of the CDR3 is TGTGCCAGCAGCTGGGCACTTGGGGACACAGATACGCAGTATTTT. Translation gives CASSWALGDTDTQYF.

This rearrangement joins TRBV21-1 to TRBJ2-7; the D call in the table, TRBD1, was not verified against the DNA. TRBV21-1 is an annotated pseudogene. The CDR3 spans 16 residues. CDR3 nucleotide sequence: TGTGCCAGCATTCCAAACGGGACAGGGGAAAATCACGAGCAGTACTTC. This sequence encodes CASIPNGTGENHEQYF.

The rearrangement uses TRBV11-2 and TRBJ2-2, with a tentative D call TRBD1 (5 bases). V was trimmed by 5 bases and J by 4 bases, leaving 14 bases between them. Looked up from germline, CDR1 is SGHAT and CDR2 is FQNNGV. There are 15 residues in the CDR3. CDR3 loop: CASSRNPTATGELFF. Here the CDR3 DNA reads TGTGCCAGCAGCCGAAATCCGACAGCCACCGGGGAGCTGTTTTTT.